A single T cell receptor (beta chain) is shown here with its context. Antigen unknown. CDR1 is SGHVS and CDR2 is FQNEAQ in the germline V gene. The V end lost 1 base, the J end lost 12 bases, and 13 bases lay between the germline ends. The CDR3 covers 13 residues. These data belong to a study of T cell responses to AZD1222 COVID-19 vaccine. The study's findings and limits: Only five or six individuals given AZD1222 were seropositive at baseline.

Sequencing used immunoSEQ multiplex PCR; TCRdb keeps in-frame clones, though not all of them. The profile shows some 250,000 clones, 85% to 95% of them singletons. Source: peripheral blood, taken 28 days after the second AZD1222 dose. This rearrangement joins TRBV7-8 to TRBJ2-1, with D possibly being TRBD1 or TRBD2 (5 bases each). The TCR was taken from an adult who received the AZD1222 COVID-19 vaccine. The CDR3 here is CASSLGTLGAQFF. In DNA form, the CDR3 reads TGTGCCAGCAGCTTAGGGACTCTTGGGGCGCAGTTCTTC.